The rows below give T cell receptor beta chains drawn from one sample of a study of T cell responses to AZD1222 COVID-19 vaccine. Clones were read by immunoSEQ multiplex PCR, and TCRdb kept only the in-frame ones, dropping some. The sample includes over 100,000 clones, about 86% of them seen just once. The sequencing used peripheral blood, collected on day 0 of AZD1222 vaccination. The receptor set was obtained from an adult in good health. Both conserved end residues are part of each CDR3. The D gene is left open where the match is weak. Size is stated for part of the rows, as once, few or many counts, or as a class when the clone is expanded.

len: 13
d_gene: .
v_gene: TRBV24-1
abundance: .
j_gene: TRBJ2-1
CDR3aa: CATSDGAAVEQFF
CDR3nt: TGTGCCACCAGTGATGGGGCGGCAGTTGAGCAGTTCTTC

len: 15
d_gene: TRBD1
v_gene: TRBV6-1
abundance: .
j_gene: TRBJ1-5
CDR3aa: CASSDMTGGGQPQHF
CDR3nt: TGTGCCAGCAGTGACATGACAGGGGGCGGTCAGCCCCAGCATTTT

len: 15
d_gene: .
v_gene: TRBV27
abundance: .
j_gene: TRBJ2-1
CDR3aa: CASSSSLSSYNEQFF
CDR3nt: TGTGCCAGCAGTTCCTCCCTGAGCTCCTACAATGAGCAGTTCTTC

len: 17
d_gene: TRBD1
v_gene: TRBV6-2/TRBV6-3
abundance: .
j_gene: TRBJ1-5
CDR3aa: CASSRFRDSYSNQPQHF
CDR3nt: TGTGCCAGCAGTCGGTTCCGGGACAGCTATAGCAATCAGCCCCAGCATTTT

len: 11
d_gene: .
v_gene: TRBV2
abundance: .
j_gene: TRBJ2-7
CDR3aa: CASEGSYEQYF
CDR3nt: TGTGCCAGCGAGGGGTCCTACGAGCAGTACTTC

len: 19
d_gene: TRBD2
v_gene: TRBV13
abundance: .
j_gene: TRBJ2-1
CDR3aa: CASSKDAGPGGYTYNEQFF
CDR3nt: TGTGCCAGCAGCAAAGATGCGGGCCCGGGGGGGTACACATACAATGAGCAGTTCTTC

len: 16
d_gene: TRBD1
v_gene: TRBV9
abundance: once
j_gene: TRBJ2-3
CDR3aa: CASSASTGLNTDTQYF
CDR3nt: TGTGCCAGCAGCGCATCGACAGGGCTAAACACAGATACGCAGTATTTT

len: 15
d_gene: .
v_gene: TRBV6-1
abundance: .
j_gene: TRBJ2-1
CDR3aa: CASSELGPSNGEQFF
CDR3nt: TGTGCCAGCAGTGAACTTGGGCCCTCAAACGGGGAGCAGTTCTTC

len: 19
d_gene: TRBD1
v_gene: TRBV5-1
abundance: .
j_gene: TRBJ2-2
CDR3aa: CASSLAKGQGTLDTGELFF
CDR3nt: TGCGCCAGCAGCTTGGCTAAGGGACAGGGGACCCTCGACACCGGGGAGCTGTTTTTT

len: 12
d_gene: .
v_gene: TRBV6-1
abundance: .
j_gene: TRBJ2-1
CDR3aa: CASSSLGNEQFF
CDR3nt: TGTGCCAGCAGCTCCCTAGGCAATGAGCAGTTCTTC

len: 15
d_gene: TRBD1
v_gene: TRBV6-5
abundance: .
j_gene: TRBJ1-6
CDR3aa: CASSLGQADNSPLHF
CDR3nt: TGTGCCAGCAGTTTGGGACAGGCAGATAATTCACCCCTCCACTTT

len: 14
d_gene: .
v_gene: TRBV20-1
abundance: .
j_gene: TRBJ1-3
CDR3aa: CSASSTISGNTIYF
CDR3nt: TGCAGTGCTAGTTCCACGATTTCTGGAAACACCATATATTTT

len: 14
d_gene: .
v_gene: TRBV6-2/TRBV6-3
abundance: once
j_gene: TRBJ2-7
CDR3aa: CASSYLGDAYEQYF
CDR3nt: TGTGCCAGCAGTTACTTGGGGGATGCCTACGAGCAGTACTTC

len: 15
d_gene: .
v_gene: TRBV18
abundance: .
j_gene: TRBJ2-3
CDR3aa: CASSPILLSTDTQYF
CDR3nt: TGTGCCAGCTCACCGATACTGCTTAGCACAGATACGCAGTATTTT

len: 15
d_gene: .
v_gene: TRBV19
abundance: .
j_gene: TRBJ2-3
CDR3aa: CASSLTAGRTDTQYF
CDR3nt: TGTGCCAGTAGTTTGACGGCCGGCCGCACAGATACGCAGTATTTT